This is a list of T cell receptor beta chains from one sample in a study of cytomegalovirus exposure and HLA in healthy donors. Assay used: immunoSEQ multiplex PCR; TCRdb lists only in-frame clones, some missing. The table shows about 140,000 clones, with 70% to 90% occurring only once. The sample comprised PBMCs. The receptors derive from a woman aged 30 to 39 in good health and CMV-seronegative. Both conserved end residues are part of each CDR3. Fields, in order: CDR3 protein, CDR3 DNA, J gene, clone size, V gene, D gene. A D gene is named only where the DNA matches it firmly. Clone size is stated in some rows and not others, as once, few, many or a class when expanded.

CDR3: CASSEDSTYNEQFF; DNA: TGTGCCAGCAGCGAGGACAGTACCTACAATGAGCAGTTCTTC; J: TRBJ2-1; size: .; V: TRBV5-4; D: .
CDR3: CASTPNRGDEKLFF; DNA: TGTGCCAGCACCCCGAATCGGGGAGACGAAAAACTGTTTTTT; J: TRBJ1-4; size: .; V: TRBV2; D: .
CDR3: CASSLFSTPSTNEKLFF; DNA: TGTGCCAGCAGCTTATTTTCCACCCCGAGCACTAATGAAAAACTGTTTTTT; J: TRBJ1-4; size: .; V: TRBV7-9; D: .
CDR3: CASSPVNEQFF; DNA: TGTGCCAGCAGCCCTGTAAATGAGCAGTTCTTC; J: TRBJ2-1; size: .; V: TRBV7-2; D: .
CDR3: CASSFRSETEAFF; DNA: TGTGCCAGCAGTTTTCGCTCGGAGACTGAAGCTTTCTTT; J: TRBJ1-1; size: once; V: TRBV28; D: .
CDR3: CASSLAGPTTGANVLTF; DNA: TGTGCCAGCAGCTTAGCTGGCCCAACGACTGGGGCCAACGTCCTGACTTTC; J: TRBJ2-6; size: .; V: TRBV7-9; D: .
CDR3: CATTTGRTGNTIYF; DNA: TGTGCCACAACGACAGGGAGGACTGGAAACACCATATATTTT; J: TRBJ1-3; size: .; V: TRBV10-3; D: TRBD1
CDR3: CASSLEDRGNSPLHF; DNA: TGCGCCAGCAGCTTGGAAGACAGGGGCAATTCACCCCTCCACTTT; J: TRBJ1-6; size: .; V: TRBV5-1; D: TRBD1
CDR3: CASSQVGGLSSYEQYF; DNA: TGCGCCAGCAGCCAAGTAGGCGGACTTAGCTCCTACGAGCAGTACTTC; J: TRBJ2-7; size: .; V: TRBV4-1; D: .
CDR3: CASSLYPGLERDTGELFF; DNA: TGTGCCAGCAGCCTCTACCCGGGACTAGAGAGGGACACCGGGGAGCTGTTTTTT; J: TRBJ2-2; size: .; V: TRBV7-2; D: TRBD2
CDR3: CASSVTGTGFTDTQYF; DNA: TGTGCCAGCAGTGTCACAGGGACAGGGTTTACAGATACGCAGTATTTT; J: TRBJ2-3; size: .; V: TRBV28; D: TRBD1
CDR3: CASSLFSDEQFF; DNA: TGTGCCAGCAGCTTGTTCTCGGATGAGCAGTTCTTC; J: TRBJ2-1; size: once; V: TRBV5-6; D: .
CDR3: CASIPGTGVAGELFF; DNA: TGTGCCAGCATTCCCGGGACAGGGGTTGCCGGGGAGCTGTTTTTT; J: TRBJ2-2; size: .; V: TRBV7-2; D: TRBD1
CDR3: CASSSEPGGADYGYTF; DNA: TGTGCCAGCAGTTCCGAGCCAGGGGGAGCCGACTATGGCTACACCTTC; J: TRBJ1-2; size: .; V: TRBV27; D: TRBD1
CDR3: CASSQETGQGRSDLYEKLFF; DNA: TGCGCCAGCAGCCAAGAGACAGGACAGGGTAGATCAGACCTCTATGAAAAACTGTTTTTT; J: TRBJ1-4; size: .; V: TRBV4-3; D: TRBD1
CDR3: CASPPGLGKQYF; DNA: TGCGCCAGCCCCCCCGGACTGGGAAAGCAGTACTTC; J: TRBJ2-7; size: .; V: TRBV5-1; D: .